This T cell receptor beta chain is drawn from a study of Ad26.COV2.S vaccination and SARS-CoV-2 variants. The CDR3 has 17 amino acids. Per germline, CDR1 SGHNT and CDR2 YYREEE (reference sequence). Deletions cut 4 bases from V and 0 bases from J, with 17 bases between. Treatment here: 19 received Ad26.COV2.S at low or high dose, single or two shots; about 5 received placebo; per-sample allocation not given. The samples were gathered on day 63 after the first injection of vaccine or placebo. This table comes from immunoSEQ multiplex PCR, and its TCRdb copy is limited to in-frame clones, with some not included. This repertoire shows hundreds of thousands of clones, approximately 86% found once; its top ten account for about 10%.

This TCR came from a person aged 18-65 years who received the Ad26.COV2.S COVID-19 vaccine or a placebo. The chain couples TRBV5-4 to TRBJ2-1; no clear D gene. Sample: peripheral blood, taken in a trial of Ad26.COV2.S vaccine versus placebo. The CDR3 reads CASSPDPDGNSYNEQFF. As DNA, the CDR3 is TGTGCCAGCAGCCCGGACCCGGACGGTAACTCCTACAATGAGCAGTTCTTC.